The 29 T cell receptor beta chains below were found in one sample sequenced in a study of blood T cell repertoires in COVID-19. Clones were sequenced by immunoSEQ multiplex PCR, and TCRdb holds only the in-frame ones, with some missing. The sample lists under 100,000 clones, around 87% seen once, with approximately 18% in the top ten. The sample was peripheral blood. The receptors were gathered from a human donor in a cohort sampled during active COVID-19.

The CDR3 bases are TGCAGCCCCCCCCCGACAGGGAACTATGGCTACACCTTC. This gives the protein CSPPPTGNYGYTF. V gene TRBV29-1 combines with J gene TRBJ1-2; TRBD1 matches 7 bases. This CDR3 is 13 amino acids long. V was pared by 8 bases and J by 2 bases, with 8 bases of the junction left unmatched. The germline CDR1 and CDR2 sequences are SQVTM and ANQGSEA.

There are a few counts of this clone. The genes are TRBV6-1 and TRBJ1-5; D unclear. Germline values: CDR1 MNHNS, CDR2 SASEGT. This CDR3 is 14 amino acids long. The germline V and J ends were trimmed by 3 bases and 3 bases, with 9 bases remaining between them. CDR3: CASSDQGLNQPQHF. As DNA, the CDR3 is TGTGCCAGCAGTGATCAAGGACTCAATCAGCCCCAGCATTTT.

This chain links TRBV19 with TRBJ2-7; tentatively, D is TRBD2 (5 bases). Germline CDR1 reads LNHDA; CDR2 reads SQIVND (reference sequence). Trimming removed 5 bases at V and 0 bases at J, with 14 bases between. The CDR3 totals 15 residues. The CDR3 bases are TGTGCCAGTAGTGAGAGGAGGATGGGCTCCTACGAGCAGTACTTC. Translation gives CASSERRMGSYEQYF.

The V gene is TRBV28, the J gene TRBJ2-7; 7 bases are a match to TRBD1. This CDR3 comprises 15 residues. The V and J ends lost 6 bases and 0 bases, in that order; junction bases with no gene match: 8. In germline, CDR1 is MDHEN, CDR2 SYDVKM. The CDR3 here is CASRITGAPSYEQYF. The DNA of the CDR3 is TGTGCCAGCAGAATCACAGGGGCACCCTCCTACGAGCAGTACTTC.

This clone was seen just once. The gene calls are TRBV28 and TRBJ1-5; no clear D gene. The V end was cut by 3 bases, the J end by 7 bases, with 13 bases between. The CDR3 length is 14 residues. Germline V gene lookup returns CDR1 MDHEN and CDR2 SYDVKM. In DNA, the CDR3 is TGTGCCAGCAGTTTGGAGGTTCTGAGGCAGCCCCAGCATTTT. Translating it yields CASSLEVLRQPQHF. The full variable domain, rest sourced from reference TRBV28 and TRBJ1-5, is DVKVTQSSRYLVKRTGEKVFLECVQDMDHENMFWYRQDPGLGLRLIYFSYDVKMKEKGDIPEGYSVSREKKERFSLILESASTNQTSMYLCASSLEVLRQPQHFGDGTRLSIL.

The chain uses TRBV6-5 and TRBJ2-2, with TRBD1 matching over 10 bases. The germline CDR1 and CDR2 sequences are MNHEY and SVGAGI. The CDR3 is 16 residues long. With 1 base clipped from V and 3 bases from J, the junction kept 2 bases outside the gene matches. The CDR3 DNA follows: TGTGCCAGCAGTTACTTGGACAGGGGGGACACCGGGGAGCTGTTTTTT. Protein product: CASSYLDRGDTGELFF.

The rearrangement joins TRBV3-1 (or the pseudogene TRBV3-2) to TRBJ1-3, with D maybe TRBD1 (5 bases). V gave up 1 base and J gave up 4 bases, with 17 bases separating them. CDR1 is LGHDT, CDR2 YNNKEL, per germline (reference sequence). The CDR3 runs 17 residues. CDR3 region: CASSQVRQGQLGNTIYF. In nucleotides, the CDR3 is TGTGCCAGCAGCCAAGTTCGGCAGGGTCAGCTGGGAAACACCATATATTTT.

This clone showed up just once. V and J are TRBV4-1 and TRBJ2-7, with D possibly TRBD1 on 6 matching bases. Trimming took off 1 base at V and 4 bases at J, with 14 bases between the two ends. The V gene's germline CDR1 is MGHRA and CDR2 YSYEKL. The CDR3 consists of 15 residues. The CDR3 nucleotides read TGCGCCAGCAGCCAAGTAATCACAGGGATTTACGAGCAGTACTTC. Translated, it gives CASSQVITGIYEQYF.

The J gene is TRBJ2-3, the V gene TRBV4-1; tentatively, D is TRBD2 (7 bases). CDR1 is MGHRA, CDR2 YSYEKL, per germline. This CDR3 is 12 amino acids long. The V gene lost 1 base and the J gene lost 14 bases, with 13 bases spanning the gap. The CDR3 region is CASSQVGGRRYF. The CDR3 DNA reads as TGCGCCAGCAGCCAAGTGGGGGGGCGGAGGTATTTT.

The chain combines TRBV27 with TRBJ1-4, with TRBD1 as a possible D gene (6 bases). The V end was cut by 0 bases, the J end by 8 bases, with 19 bases between. The CDR3 contains 17 residues. Germline V lookup: CDR1 MNHEY, CDR2 SMNVEV (reference sequence). The CDR3: CASSLSRDGTRGEKLFF. DNA for the CDR3: TGTGCCAGCAGTTTATCGAGAGACGGGACAAGAGGGGAAAAACTGTTTTTT.

The rearrangement links TRBV6-5 to TRBJ2-3, with TRBD1 identical over 9 bases. Trimming took 4 bases from V and 4 from J; bases not matched to a gene: 6. The germline gives CDR1 MNHEY, CDR2 SVGAGI. The CDR3 has 15 residues. In DNA, the CDR3 is TGTGCCAGCAGTTTGGGTGGACAGGGGCCAGATACGCAGTATTTT. Amino acid sequence: CASSLGGQGPDTQYF.

In this sample, this clone turned up a few times. At one of its ends the junction is not consistent with the germline gene, which may arise from a read error. V gene TRBV3-1 (or the pseudogene TRBV3-2) combines with J gene TRBJ1-6; a possible D gene is TRBD1 (5 bases). The germline CDR1 and CDR2 sequences are LGHDT and YNNKEL (reference sequence). This CDR3 region has 11 residues. For the CDR3, the DNA is TGTGCCAGCAGCAGCGGGGGACCCAGGGACTTT. This codes for CASSSGGPRDF.

The CDR3 DNA is TGTGCCAGCTCCGCCGCCTCAGGGGAAGTTAAAGAAAAACTGTTTTTT. It codes for CASSAASGEVKEKLFF. The chain uses TRBV18 and TRBJ1-4; weak D call: TRBD1 (6 bases). Trimming took off 6 bases at V and 8 bases at J, with 22 bases between the two ends. The CDR3 consists of 16 residues. Germline V gene sequence: CDR1 KGHSH, CDR2 LQKENI. The variable domain in full, completed from reference TRBV18 and TRBJ1-4, reads NAGVMQNPRHLVRRRGQEARLRCSPMKGHSHVYWYRQLPEEGLKFMVYLQKENIIDESGMPKERFSAEFPKEGPSILRIQQVVRGDSAAYFCASSAASGEVKEKLFFGSGTQLSVL.

This sequence joins TRBV7-9 and TRBJ1-5; 8 bases align to TRBD1. Germline CDR1 and CDR2: SEHNR and FQNEAQ (reference sequence). CDR3 length: 15 residues. The V segment lost 5 bases and the J segment 2 bases; nucleotides outside the gene matches: 5. The CDR3 here is CASSRDRLGNQPQHF. The CDR3 DNA is TGTGCCAGCAGCCGGGACAGGCTCGGCAATCAGCCCCAGCATTTT.

The genes are TRBV13 and TRBJ2-5; 11 nucleotides match TRBD2. The germline V gene encodes CDR1 PRHDT and CDR2 FYEKMQ (reference sequence). The CDR3 contains 16 residues. V gave up 0 bases and J gave up 5 bases; unmatched junction bases: 5. The CDR3 DNA follows: TGTGCCAGCAGCTTAGGCGGGACTAGCGGCCGGGAGACCCAGTACTTC. It is translated as CASSLGGTSGRETQYF. The whole variable domain, remainder taken from reference TRBV13 and TRBJ2-5, is AAGVIQSPRHLIKEKRETATLKCYPIPRHDTVYWYQQGPGQDPQFLISFYEKMQSDKGSIPDRFSAQQFSDYHSELNMSSLELGDSALYFCASSLGGTSGRETQYFGPGTRLLVL.

This clone was observed a single time. This chain uses TRBV5-1 with TRBJ2-1, with 13 bases identical to TRBD2. The CDR3 totals 15 residues. V was pared by 4 bases and J by 8 bases, with 6 bases of the junction left unmatched. Per germline, CDR1 SGHRS and CDR2 YFSETQ. This CDR3 is CASSLGTSGADEQFF. CDR3 sequence (DNA): TGCGCCAGCAGCCTAGGGACTAGCGGGGCTGATGAGCAGTTCTTC.

This clone occurred once. J is TRBJ2-7 and V is TRBV5-6; possible D gene TRBD1, 6 bases. Between the trimmed V and J ends, which lost 4 bases and 1 base, there was a span of 12 bases. The CDR3 spans 14 residues. The V gene's germline CDR1 is SGHDT and CDR2 YYEEEE. The CDR3 DNA sequence: TGTGCCAGCAGCAACCGGGACACTTCCTACGAGCAGTACTTC. It specifies CASSNRDTSYEQYF.

The rearrangement links TRBV2 to TRBJ1-4, with TRBD1 identical over 8 bases. Trimming cost V 6 bases and J 8 bases; bases outside gene matches: 8. This CDR3 has 14 amino acids. Germline CDR1 reads SNHLY; CDR2 reads FYNNEI. CDR3 loop: CASSTGGLGEKLFF. CDR3 DNA: TGTGCCAGCAGCACAGGGGGGTTAGGGGAAAAACTGTTTTTT.

This clone has only a few counts. The chain joins TRBV18 to TRBJ1-6; 7 bases match TRBD1. CDR3 length: 16 amino acids. CDR1 is KGHSH and CDR2 is LQKENI in the germline V gene. Germline trimming cut 4 bases from V and 10 bases from J; bases unmatched to any gene: 13. CDR3 amino acids: CASSHSPGQRVSPLHF. The CDR3 DNA is TGTGCCAGCTCACACTCCCCGGGACAGAGGGTGTCACCCCTCCACTTT.

In its sample, this clone was seen a few times. This sequence joins TRBV10-1 and TRBJ1-3; D not resolved. The CDR3 runs to 15 residues. Germline CDR1 and CDR2: WNHNN and SYGVQD (reference sequence). The ends were cut back, 6 bases at V and 0 bases at J, with 12 bases in the middle. CDR3 DNA: TGCGCCAGCAGCGCCTGCGTGCTCTCTGGAAACACCATATATTTT. This codes for CASSACVLSGNTIYF.

V is TRBV7-9 and J is TRBJ2-5; 7 nucleotides agree with TRBD2. Germline CDR1 is SEHNR and CDR2 is FQNEAQ (reference sequence). V lost 4 bases and J lost 9; bases outside the gene matches: 14. The CDR3 has 15 amino acids. The DNA of the CDR3 is TGTGCCAGCAGCTCGACCGTAGCGGGTCGGGAGGCCCAGTACTTC. Translated, it gives CASSSTVAGREAQYF.

The chain has TRBV24-1 and TRBJ2-1; maybe TRBD2 (5 bases). CDR1 is KGHDR, CDR2 SFDVKD, per germline. The CDR3 length is 15 residues. Trimming took 4 bases from V and 7 from J, leaving 16 bases between them. The chain's CDR3 is CATSDTRSSGNEQFF. CDR3 nucleotide sequence: TGTGCCACCAGTGACACTAGATCAAGTGGTAATGAGCAGTTCTTC.

The chain recombines TRBV7-2 with TRBJ2-1; the D gene is possibly TRBD2 (6 bases). Looked up from germline, CDR1 is SGHTA and CDR2 is FQGNSA. CDR3 size: 15 residues. V was cut by 8 bases and J by 9 bases, with 23 bases left in between. The CDR3 nucleotides read TGTGCCAGCGCCCTTCAACCGGGGAGGTTGGGTGAGCAGTTCTTC. Translated: CASALQPGRLGEQFF.

The V call is TRBV27, the J call TRBJ1-5; 7 bases map to TRBD1. Trimming removed 0 bases from V and 1 base from J; junction bases left unmatched: 0. Germline CDR1 is MNHEY and CDR2 is SMNVEV (reference sequence). The CDR3 consists of 15 residues. CDR3 DNA sequence: TGTGCCAGCAGTTTATCACAGGGGAGCAATCAGCCCCAGCATTTT. Translated, it gives CASSLSQGSNQPQHF.

The chain couples TRBV28 to TRBJ1-4, with D tentatively TRBD1 (6 bases). Between the trimmed V and J ends, which lost 6 bases and 15 bases, there was a span of 14 bases. The V gene's germline CDR1 is MDHEN and CDR2 SYDVKM. There are 11 residues in the CDR3. Here the CDR3 DNA reads TGTGCCAGCAGGATAGGGGGAGCTGTGTTTTTT. Protein: CASRIGGAVFF.

V usage is TRBV6-5 and J usage is TRBJ1-2; maybe TRBD1 (6 bases). The CDR3 contains 15 residues. Trimming took 2 bases from V and 8 from J, leaving 18 bases between them. Germline V gene sequence: CDR1 MNHEY, CDR2 SVGAGI. The CDR3 loop reads CASSYAFNRVGGYTF. The CDR3 region has the DNA TGTGCCAGCAGTTACGCTTTTAACAGGGTGGGAGGCTACACCTTC.

The chain has TRBV4-1 and TRBJ1-5; D may be TRBD1 (5 bases). This CDR3 region has 15 residues. V lost 0 bases and J lost 6, with 12 bases in between. Germline lookup yields CDR1 MGHRA and CDR2 YSYEKL. The CDR3 spells CASSQDQGDSQPQHF. The CDR3 bases are TGCGCCAGCAGCCAAGACCAAGGGGATAGTCAGCCCCAGCATTTT.

The rearrangement uses TRBV15 and TRBJ2-3; D remains ambiguous. The CDR3 has 13 residues. V was cut by 5 bases and J by 4 bases, with 10 bases left in between. Germline V CDR1 and CDR2: LNHNV, YYDKDF (reference sequence). The CDR3 spells CATSAYLSDTQYF. As DNA, the CDR3 is TGTGCCACCAGCGCCTACCTGTCAGATACGCAGTATTTT.

The rearrangement joins TRBV5-1 to TRBJ1-4; 8 bases fit TRBD1. V shed 3 bases, J shed 8 bases, and the junction held 9 bases outside the gene matches. This CDR3 is 15 amino acids long. The germline CDR1 and CDR2 sequences are SGHRS and YFSETQ. The CDR3 sequence is CASSSSRGLGEKLFF. DNA of the CDR3: TGCGCCAGCAGCTCGAGCAGGGGGCTTGGGGAAAAACTGTTTTTT. The variable domain in full, with the rest retrieved from reference TRBV5-1 and TRBJ1-4, is KAGVTQTPRYLIKTRGQQVTLSCSPISGHRSVSWYQQTPGQGLQFLFEYFSETQRNKGNFPGRFSGRQFSNSRSEMNVSTLELGDSALYLCASSSSRGLGEKLFFGSGTQLSVL.